The 32 T cell receptor beta chains below were found in one sample sequenced in a study of blood T cell repertoires in COVID-19. This table comes from immunoSEQ multiplex PCR, and its TCRdb copy is limited to in-frame clones, with some not included. The sample has 120,000 to 150,000 clones, 65% to 85% seen once; the top ten hold approximately 9%. Sequenced sample: peripheral blood. These receptors were taken from a young man with COVID-19, enrolled during active disease.

This sequence joins TRBV5-1 and TRBJ2-3, with TRBD2 matching 11 bases. CDR3 length equals 19 residues. After removal of 3 bases from V and 0 bases from J, the junction contained 12 bases not matched to a gene. Germline V gene data show CDR1 as SGHRS and CDR2 as YFSETQ. The CDR3 loop is CASSWATGTSGSSTDTQYF. The CDR3 DNA follows: TGCGCCAGCAGCTGGGCGACCGGGACTAGCGGATCTAGCACAGATACGCAGTATTTT.

The chain is built from TRBV10-3 and TRBJ2-6; D is uncertain. CDR1 is ENHRY and CDR2 is SYGVKD in the germline V gene. The CDR3 sequence is 15 residues long. The germline V and J ends were trimmed by 1 base and 2 bases, with 6 bases remaining between them. CDR3: CAISELEPGANVLTF. CDR3 DNA: TGTGCCATCAGTGAGTTAGAGCCTGGGGCCAACGTCCTGACTTTC.

The gene calls are TRBV9 and TRBJ1-1, with a possible D match to TRBD1 (6 bases). CDR3 length equals 17 residues. V was clipped by 0 bases and J by 7 bases, with 22 bases between them. Per germline, CDR1 SGDLS and CDR2 YYNGEE. This CDR3 reads CASSVGFGRGGSIEAFF. The CDR3 DNA is TGTGCCAGCAGCGTAGGGTTTGGGCGAGGGGGATCAATTGAAGCTTTCTTT.

The chain combines TRBV15 with TRBJ2-7, with D perhaps matching TRBD2 (7 bases). Germline V gene lookup returns CDR1 LNHNV and CDR2 YYDKDF (reference sequence). The germline V and J ends were trimmed by 5 bases and 10 bases, with 21 bases remaining between them. This CDR3 has 14 residues. The CDR3 protein is CATSPRGGAGAQYF. Here the CDR3 DNA reads TGTGCCACCAGCCCCCGTGGCGGGGCGGGGGCTCAGTACTTC.

The chain joins TRBV24-1 to TRBJ2-1; TRBD1 matches at 7 bases. V trimming: 5 bases; J trimming: 6 bases; junction bases outside the gene matches: 12. The CDR3 runs to 16 residues. Germline lookup yields CDR1 KGHDR and CDR2 SFDVKD. CDR3 nucleotide sequence: TGTGCCACCAGTGGTCCCGGGACAGCGAGCCCCAATGAGCAGTTCTTC. It is translated as CATSGPGTASPNEQFF.

The CDR3 DNA reads as TGTGCCAGCAGCCAGCACTTTGCGGCCAACAATGAGCAGTTCTTC. Translating it yields CASSQHFAANNEQFF. This sequence joins TRBV4-2 and TRBJ2-1; D unclear. The CDR3 totals 15 residues. From germline, CDR1 is LGHNA and CDR2 YNFKEQ. Trimming cost V 3 bases and J 5 bases, with 14 bases left between them.

The rearrangement links TRBV2 to TRBJ2-7; TRBD1 matches at 11 bases. Germline CDR1 reads SNHLY; CDR2 reads FYNNEI. The CDR3 has 13 amino acids. Trimming removed 9 bases from V and 5 bases from J; junction bases left unmatched: 6. CDR3 loop: CARTPGQGDEQYF. The DNA for the CDR3 is TGTGCCAGAACCCCGGGACAGGGGGACGAGCAGTACTTC.

The CDR3 reads CASSELGSGSEQFF. The CDR3 DNA reads TGCGCCAGCAGTGAGTTAGGATCGGGATCGGAGCAGTTCTTC. J is TRBJ2-1 and V is TRBV10-2, with D possibly matching TRBD2 (5 bases). The V gene lost 1 base and the J gene lost 10 bases, with 14 bases spanning the gap. The germline V gene encodes CDR1 WSHSY and CDR2 SAAADI. The CDR3 runs 14 residues.

This clone was seen once. V usage is TRBV9 and J usage is TRBJ2-5, with 12 bases matching TRBD2. Germline V CDR1 and CDR2: SGDLS, YYNGEE. The CDR3 length is 17 residues. J gave up 5 bases and V 0 bases, and 8 bases lay outside the gene matches. CDR3 region: CASSVGASGRGGETQYF. CDR3 nucleotide sequence: TGTGCCAGCAGCGTAGGGGCTAGCGGGAGGGGAGGTGAGACCCAGTACTTC.

Here the CDR3 reads CASSLTGTSSHNEQFF. The CDR3 region has the DNA TGTGCCAGCAGCCTCACGGGGACTAGCAGCCACAATGAGCAGTTCTTC. The V gene is TRBV7-2, the J gene TRBJ2-1, with 9 bases identical to TRBD2. Germline CDR1 SGHTA, CDR2 FQGNSA. Trimming at V came to 5 bases and at J to 5 bases, leaving 10 bases not matched to a gene. CDR3 length: 16 residues.

This clone was seen repeatedly, ten times or more. The chain recombines TRBV14 with TRBJ2-1; TRBD1 matches 7 bases. The CDR3 is 13 amino acids. After removal of 5 bases from V and 7 bases from J, the junction contained 5 bases not matched to a gene. Germline assignment: CDR1 SGHDN and CDR2 FVKESK. The CDR3 DNA sequence: TGTGCCAGCAGCACGGGACAGAAAAATGAGCAGTTCTTC. Residues: CASSTGQKNEQFF.

This rearrangement joins TRBV30 to TRBJ1-2, with D perhaps TRBD1 (5 bases). This CDR3 has 17 amino acids. V gave up 3 bases and J gave up 0 bases, with 20 bases separating them. The germline CDR1 and CDR2 sequences are GTSNPN and SVGIG (reference sequence). The CDR3 nucleotides read TGTGCCTGGAGGGTGCGGACACCGAACCAAGCTAACTATGGCTACACCTTC. It codes for CAWRVRTPNQANYGYTF.

This chain links TRBV7-9 with TRBJ1-2, with 7 bases aligning to TRBD1. From germline, CDR1 is SEHNR and CDR2 FQNEAQ (reference sequence). Trimming removed 3 bases from V and 3 bases from J; junction bases left unmatched: 10. This CDR3 is 16 amino acids long. The CDR3 region has the DNA TGTGCCAGCAGCTTGGTCGGGCAGGGGGAGGACTATGGCTACACCTTC. This gives the protein CASSLVGQGEDYGYTF. Combining the CDR3 with reference TRBV7-9 and TRBJ1-2 gives the whole variable domain DTGVSQNPRHKITKRGQNVTFRCDPISEHNRLYWYRQTLGQGPEFLTYFQNEAQLEKSRLLSDRFSAERPKGSFSTLEIQRTEQGDSAMYLCASSLVGQGEDYGYTFGSGTRLTVV.

This sequence joins TRBV2 and TRBJ1-1; D is uncertain. The CDR3 is made up of 11 amino acids. Germline CDR1 SNHLY, CDR2 FYNNEI. Trimming pared 4 bases from V and 3 bases from J, leaving 3 bases between. CDR3 protein: CASSGHTEAFF. DNA for the CDR3: TGTGCCAGCAGTGGGCACACTGAAGCTTTCTTT.

Turning to this clone: An end of the junction differs from the germline gene, which may be a read error. V usage is TRBV4-2 and J usage is TRBJ2-3; D is perhaps TRBD2 (6 bases). The CDR3 is made up of 21 amino acids. Germline CDR1 is LGHNA and CDR2 is YNFKEQ. CDR3 DNA: TGTGCCAGCAGTCAAGATCTACCAGGAACTTTTACGGGAGCGCTCACAGATACGCAGTATTTT. Translation: CASSQDLPGTFTGALTDTQYF.

This chain joins TRBV6-6 and TRBJ2-3, with D unclear. V was pared by 4 bases and J by 0 bases, with 14 bases between. This CDR3 spans 16 amino acids. CDR1 is MNHNY and CDR2 is SVGAGI in the germline V gene (reference sequence). The CDR3 DNA follows: TGTGCCAGCAGTTGGAGAGATCACACTAGCACAGATACGCAGTATTTT. This gives the protein CASSWRDHTSTDTQYF.

V usage is TRBV7-2 and J usage is TRBJ2-7, with TRBD2 as a possible D gene (6 bases). Trimming pared 5 bases from V and 2 bases from J, leaving 22 bases between. The length of the CDR3 is 17 residues. The germline CDR1 and CDR2 sequences are SGHTA and FQGNSA. For the CDR3, the DNA is TGTGCCAGCAGCAACCCCGGCGGGGCACGGTCCCCCTACGAGCAGTACTTC. Protein product: CASSNPGGARSPYEQYF.

This clone was recorded a few times. J is TRBJ2-2 and V is TRBV6-5; 11 positions match TRBD2. V lost 6 bases to trimming and J lost 2 bases; unmatched junction nucleotides: 2. Germline V gene data show CDR1 as MNHEY and CDR2 as SVGAGI. The CDR3 consists of 15 residues. DNA for the CDR3: TGTGCCAGCAGGAGACTAGCGGGAAACACCGGGGAGCTGTTTTTT. Protein sequence: CASRRLAGNTGELFF.

This clone has just a few counts. This rearrangement joins TRBV19 to TRBJ1-1; D is uncertain. Trimming left V 3 bases short and J 1 base short, with 9 bases between. The CDR3 length is 14 residues. Germline loops: CDR1 LNHDA, CDR2 SQIVND (reference sequence). The CDR3 DNA is TGTGCCAGTAGTATTGAGACTGGGAACACTGAAGCTTTCTTT. Its protein is CASSIETGNTEAFF. Full variable domain (rest looked up from reference TRBV19 and TRBJ1-1): DGGITQSPKYLFRKEGQNVTLSCEQNLNHDAMYWYRQDPGQGLRLIYYSQIVNDFQKGDIAEGYSVSREKKESFPLTVTSAQKNPTAFYLCASSIETGNTEAFFGQGTRLTVV.

The V call is TRBV30, the J call TRBJ2-2; 12 nucleotides agree with TRBD2. V lost 5 bases to trimming and J lost 2 bases; unmatched junction nucleotides: 9. Germline-derived CDR1 and CDR2 are GTSNPN and SVGIG (reference sequence). The length of the CDR3 is 17 residues. CDR3 residues: CAWVARTSGINTGELFF. Here the CDR3 DNA reads TGTGCCTGGGTAGCTCGGACTAGCGGGATCAACACCGGGGAGCTGTTTTTT.

The CDR3 sequence: CASSTGNEQFF. CDR3 DNA: TGTGCCAGTAGTACCGGCAATGAGCAGTTCTTC. The chain couples TRBV19 to TRBJ2-1; D not resolved. CDR1 and CDR2 (germline): LNHDA, SQIVND (reference sequence). V lost 4 bases and J 6 bases, leaving 4 bases between the germline ends. This CDR3 region has 11 residues.

The rearrangement links TRBV4-1 to TRBJ1-4; D gene uncertain. Trimming took 8 bases from V and 0 from J, leaving 10 bases between them. This CDR3 region has 14 residues. Germline V gives CDR1 MGHRA, CDR2 YSYEKL. The CDR3 reads CASGREATNEKLFF. CDR3 sequence (DNA): TGCGCCAGCGGGCGGGAAGCAACTAATGAAAAACTGTTTTTT.

The chain has TRBV6-2 or TRBV6-3 and TRBJ1-1; D unclear. This CDR3 is built from 14 residues. The germline CDR1 and CDR2 sequences are MNHEY and SVGEGT. V gave up 6 bases and J gave up 3 bases, with 14 bases separating them. CDR3 loop: CASSPAGTHTEAFF. In nucleotides, the CDR3 is TGTGCCAGCAGCCCGGCGGGAACCCACACTGAAGCTTTCTTT.

This chain uses TRBV27 with TRBJ2-5; 9 nucleotides agree with TRBD2. The CDR3 loop spans 15 amino acids. The V segment lost 5 bases and the J segment 0 bases; nucleotides outside the gene matches: 4. Looked up from germline, CDR1 is MNHEY and CDR2 is SMNVEV (reference sequence). The CDR3 here is CASSPAGGNQETQYF. The CDR3 DNA is TGTGCCAGCAGTCCCGCGGGGGGGAACCAAGAGACCCAGTACTTC.

V usage is TRBV11-2 and J usage is TRBJ2-2; 7 bases fit TRBD1. Germline values: CDR1 SGHAT, CDR2 FQNNGV. This CDR3 is 14 amino acids long. Unmatched junction bases numbered 1, after V lost 2 bases and J lost 4 bases. The CDR3 is CASSLSGGTGELFF. Written as DNA, the CDR3 is TGTGCCAGCAGCTTATCAGGGGGCACCGGGGAGCTGTTTTTT.

The gene calls are TRBV12-3 or TRBV12-4 and TRBJ2-2; the D gene is possibly TRBD1 (5 bases). The CDR3 length is 12 residues. Deletions cut 6 bases from V and 8 bases from J, with 10 bases between. CDR3 residues: CASSPDSGELFF. Written as DNA, the CDR3 is TGTGCCAGCAGCCCTGACAGTGGGGAGCTGTTTTTT.

The chain has TRBV10-3 and TRBJ2-7, with D perhaps matching TRBD2 (6 bases). Germline V gene lookup returns CDR1 ENHRY and CDR2 SYGVKD. CDR3 length: 12 residues. V was pared by 3 bases and J by 7 bases, with 10 bases between. This chain's CDR3 is CAISELAGEQYF. In DNA form, the CDR3 reads TGTGCCATCAGTGAACTAGCTGGGGAGCAGTACTTC.

The chain is built from TRBV15 and TRBJ1-2, with D perhaps matching TRBD1 (5 bases). In germline, CDR1 is LNHNV, CDR2 YYDKDF (reference sequence). Trimming removed 3 bases at V and 4 bases at J, with 12 bases between. This CDR3 has 14 amino acids. The CDR3 nucleotides read TGTGCCACCAGCAGGGGTGGGGGGAGCTATGGCTACACCTTC. This encodes CATSRGGGSYGYTF.

The chain combines TRBV19 with TRBJ2-1; D may be TRBD2 (5 bases). Per germline, CDR1 LNHDA and CDR2 SQIVND (reference sequence). The CDR3 is 11 amino acids. V shed 3 bases and J shed 9 bases, with 6 bases lying between them. The CDR3 here is CASSIGVEQFF. The CDR3 DNA follows: TGTGCCAGTAGTATCGGGGTTGAGCAGTTCTTC.

The V and J genes are TRBV6-5 and TRBJ1-1; no definite D call. This CDR3 has 14 residues. V was pared by 6 bases and J by 2 bases, with 13 bases between. From germline, CDR1 is MNHEY and CDR2 SVGAGI. The CDR3 nucleotides are TGTGCCAGCAGCCTCGGAGGGTTAAACACTGAAGCTTTCTTT. This gives the protein CASSLGGLNTEAFF.

The chain carries TRBV10-3 and TRBJ2-7, with 10 bases lining up with TRBD1. The CDR3 has 15 residues. Germline lookup yields CDR1 ENHRY and CDR2 SYGVKD. V shed 4 bases and J 2 bases; nucleotides not matched to a gene: 5. The CDR3 DNA follows: TGTGCCATCAGTGTTGGACAGGGGGTTACCTACGAGCAGTACTTC. Residues: CAISVGQGVTYEQYF.

The chain joins TRBV27 to TRBJ1-1; D call uncertain. Germline-derived CDR1 and CDR2 are MNHEY and SMNVEV (reference sequence). The CDR3 covers 14 residues. Trimming cost V 3 bases and J 3 bases, with 11 bases left between them. CDR3 DNA: TGTGCCAGCAGTTTTCCTTGGCTCGACACTGAAGCTTTCTTT. Residues: CASSFPWLDTEAFF.